This TCR beta chain appears in the sequencing data of a study of PD-1 blockade in classical Hodgkin lymphoma. TCRdb's copy holds only in-frame clones and misses some; the assay was immunoSEQ multiplex PCR. This table has about 90,000 clones, over 75% appearing once. CDR3 length equals 18 residues. Trimming pared 2 bases from V and 0 bases from J, leaving 16 bases between. Germline CDR1 KGHSH, CDR2 LQKENI. Time point given: cycle 4 day 1 (C4D1), after around six weeks of nivolumab. The patients all showed relapse after autologous stem cell transplantation, while their brentuximab vedotin exposure varied.

This specimen was peripheral blood mononuclear cells (PBMCs), taken before the fourth cycle of nivolumab. The chain uses TRBV18 and TRBJ2-2; D gene uncertain. This receptor was obtained from a human donor with classical Hodgkin lymphoma. CDR3 sequence reads: CASSPARANPSNTGELFF. For the CDR3, the DNA is TGTGCCAGCTCACCAGCCAGAGCGAACCCATCGAACACCGGGGAGCTGTTTTTT.